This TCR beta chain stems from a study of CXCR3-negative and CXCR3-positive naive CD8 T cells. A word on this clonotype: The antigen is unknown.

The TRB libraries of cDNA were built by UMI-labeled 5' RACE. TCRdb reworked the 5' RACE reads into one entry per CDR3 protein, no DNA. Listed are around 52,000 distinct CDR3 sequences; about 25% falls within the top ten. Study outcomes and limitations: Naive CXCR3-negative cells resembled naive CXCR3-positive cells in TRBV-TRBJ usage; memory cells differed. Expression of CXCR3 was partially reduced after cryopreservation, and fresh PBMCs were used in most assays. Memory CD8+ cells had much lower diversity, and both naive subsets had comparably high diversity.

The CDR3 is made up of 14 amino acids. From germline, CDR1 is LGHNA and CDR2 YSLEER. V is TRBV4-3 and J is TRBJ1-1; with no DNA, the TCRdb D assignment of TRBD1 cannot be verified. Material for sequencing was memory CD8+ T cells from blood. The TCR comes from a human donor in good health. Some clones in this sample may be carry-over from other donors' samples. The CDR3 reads CASSQDRVISEAFF.